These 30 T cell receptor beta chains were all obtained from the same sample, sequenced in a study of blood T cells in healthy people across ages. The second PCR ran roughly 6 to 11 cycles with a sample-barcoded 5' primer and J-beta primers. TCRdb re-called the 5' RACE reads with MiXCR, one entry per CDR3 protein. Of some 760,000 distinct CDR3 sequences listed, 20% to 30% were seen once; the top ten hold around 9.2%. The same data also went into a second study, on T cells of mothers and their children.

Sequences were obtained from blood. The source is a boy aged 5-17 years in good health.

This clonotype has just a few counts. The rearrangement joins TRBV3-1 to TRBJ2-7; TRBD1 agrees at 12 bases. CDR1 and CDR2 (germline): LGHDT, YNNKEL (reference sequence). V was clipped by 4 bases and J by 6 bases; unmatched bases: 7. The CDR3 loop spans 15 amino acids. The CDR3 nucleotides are TGTGCCAGCAGCCCGCCGGGACAGGGGGCTTGCGAGCAGTACTTC. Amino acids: CASSPPGQGACEQYF.

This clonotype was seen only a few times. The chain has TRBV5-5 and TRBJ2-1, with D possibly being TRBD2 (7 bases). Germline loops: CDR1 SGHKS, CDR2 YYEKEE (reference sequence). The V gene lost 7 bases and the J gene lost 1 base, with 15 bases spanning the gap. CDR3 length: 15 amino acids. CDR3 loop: CASGLEGGSYNEQFF. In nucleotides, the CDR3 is TGTGCCAGCGGCCTTGAGGGGGGGTCCTACAATGAGCAGTTCTTC.

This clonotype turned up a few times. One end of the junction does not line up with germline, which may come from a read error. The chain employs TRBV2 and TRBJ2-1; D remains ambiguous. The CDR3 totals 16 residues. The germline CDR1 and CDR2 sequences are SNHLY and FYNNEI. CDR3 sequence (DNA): TGTGCCAGCACCAGTAATCGAGTAGAGTCCTACGATGAGCAGTTCTTC. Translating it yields CASTSNRVESYDEQFF. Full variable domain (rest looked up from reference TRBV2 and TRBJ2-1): EPEVTQTPSHQVTQMGQEVILRCVPISNHLYFYWYRQILGQKVEFLVSFYNNEISEKSEIFDDQFSVERPDGSNFTLKIRSTKLEDSAMYFCASTSNRVESYDEQFFGPGTRLTVL.

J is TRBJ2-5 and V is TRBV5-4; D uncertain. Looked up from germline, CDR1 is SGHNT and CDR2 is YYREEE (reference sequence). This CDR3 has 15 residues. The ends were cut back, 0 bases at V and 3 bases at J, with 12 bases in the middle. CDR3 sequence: CASSLVGSREETQYF. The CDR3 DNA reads TGTGCCAGCAGCTTGGTGGGGTCCCGGGAAGAGACCCAGTACTTC.

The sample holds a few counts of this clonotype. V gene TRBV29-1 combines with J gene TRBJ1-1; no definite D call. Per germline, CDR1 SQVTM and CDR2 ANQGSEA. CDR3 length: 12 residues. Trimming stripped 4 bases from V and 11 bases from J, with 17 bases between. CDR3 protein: CSVVPESGWAFF. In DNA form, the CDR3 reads TGCAGCGTTGTCCCGGAGTCAGGATGGGCTTTCTTT.

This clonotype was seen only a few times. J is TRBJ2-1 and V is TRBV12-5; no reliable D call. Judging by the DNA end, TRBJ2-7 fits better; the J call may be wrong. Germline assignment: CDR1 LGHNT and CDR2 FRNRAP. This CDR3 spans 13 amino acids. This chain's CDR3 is CASGSGPGVEQYF. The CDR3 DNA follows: TGTGCTAGTGGTTCCGGACCAGGCGTGGAGCAGTACTTC.

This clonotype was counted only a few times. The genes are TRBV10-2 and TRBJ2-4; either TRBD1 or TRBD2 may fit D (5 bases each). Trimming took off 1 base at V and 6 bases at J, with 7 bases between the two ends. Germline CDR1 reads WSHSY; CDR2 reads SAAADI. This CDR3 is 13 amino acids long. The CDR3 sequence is CASSEYGGNIQYF. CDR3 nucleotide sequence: TGCGCCAGCAGTGAGTATGGGGGAAACATTCAGTACTTC.

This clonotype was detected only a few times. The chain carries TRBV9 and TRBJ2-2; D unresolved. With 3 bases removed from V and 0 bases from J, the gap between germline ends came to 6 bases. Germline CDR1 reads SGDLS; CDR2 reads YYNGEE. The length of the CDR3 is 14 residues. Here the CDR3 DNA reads TGTGCCAGCAGCGACACGACGAACACCGGGGAGCTGTTTTTT. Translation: CASSDTTNTGELFF.

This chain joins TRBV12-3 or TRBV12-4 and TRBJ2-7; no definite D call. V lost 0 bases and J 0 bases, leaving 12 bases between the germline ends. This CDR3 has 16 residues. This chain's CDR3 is CASSLAQWRSSYEQYF. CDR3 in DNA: TGTGCCAGCAGTTTAGCGCAATGGCGGAGCTCCTACGAGCAGTACTTC.

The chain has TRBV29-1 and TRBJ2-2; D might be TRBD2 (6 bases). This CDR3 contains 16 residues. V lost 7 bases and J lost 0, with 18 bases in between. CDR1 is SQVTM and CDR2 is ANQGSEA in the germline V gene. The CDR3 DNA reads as TGCAGCGCCCCCTTAGAGGCGGGAACGAACACCGGGGAGCTGTTTTTT. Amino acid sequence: CSAPLEAGTNTGELFF.

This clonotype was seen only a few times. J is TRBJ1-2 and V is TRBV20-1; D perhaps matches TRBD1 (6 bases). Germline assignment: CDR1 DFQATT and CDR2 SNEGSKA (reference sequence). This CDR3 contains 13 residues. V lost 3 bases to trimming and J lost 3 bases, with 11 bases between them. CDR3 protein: CSASRGADYGYTF. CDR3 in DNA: TGCAGTGCTAGCCGGGGGGCGGACTATGGCTACACCTTC.

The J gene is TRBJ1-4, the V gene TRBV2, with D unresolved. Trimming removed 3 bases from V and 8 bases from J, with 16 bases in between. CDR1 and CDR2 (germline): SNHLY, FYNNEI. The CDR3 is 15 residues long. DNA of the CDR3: TGTGCCAGCAGTGAGGTACCCCCGGCCAACGAAAAACTGTTTTTT. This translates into CASSEVPPANEKLFF.

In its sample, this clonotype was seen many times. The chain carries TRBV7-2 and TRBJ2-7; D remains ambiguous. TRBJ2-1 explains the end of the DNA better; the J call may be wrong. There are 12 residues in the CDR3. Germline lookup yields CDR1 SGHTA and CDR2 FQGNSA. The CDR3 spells CASSLVGGEQFF. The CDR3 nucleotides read TGTGCCAGCAGCTTAGTTGGCGGTGAGCAGTTCTTC.

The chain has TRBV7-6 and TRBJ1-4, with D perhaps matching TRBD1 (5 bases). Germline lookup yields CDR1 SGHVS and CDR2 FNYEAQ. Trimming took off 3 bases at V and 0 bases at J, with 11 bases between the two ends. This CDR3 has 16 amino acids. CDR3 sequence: CASSLGEQATNEKLFF. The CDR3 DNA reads TGTGCCAGCAGCTTGGGGGAGCAAGCAACTAATGAAAAACTGTTTTTT.

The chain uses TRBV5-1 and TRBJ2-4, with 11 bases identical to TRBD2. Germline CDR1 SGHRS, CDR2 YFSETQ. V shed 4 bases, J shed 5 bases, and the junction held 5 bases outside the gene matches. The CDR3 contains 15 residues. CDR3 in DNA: TGCGCCAGCAGCCCGACGGGACTAGCGGAAAACATTCAGTACTTC. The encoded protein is CASSPTGLAENIQYF.

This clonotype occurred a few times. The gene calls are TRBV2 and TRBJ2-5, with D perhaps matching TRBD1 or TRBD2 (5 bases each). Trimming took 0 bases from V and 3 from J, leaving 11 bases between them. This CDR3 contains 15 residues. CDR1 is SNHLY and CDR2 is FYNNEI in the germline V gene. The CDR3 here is CASSEAWGFEETQYF. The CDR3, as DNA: TGTGCCAGCAGTGAAGCGTGGGGGTTTGAAGAGACCCAGTACTTC. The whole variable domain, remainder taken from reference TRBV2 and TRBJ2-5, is EPEVTQTPSHQVTQMGQEVILRCVPISNHLYFYWYRQILGQKVEFLVSFYNNEISEKSEIFDDQFSVERPDGSNFTLKIRSTKLEDSAMYFCASSEAWGFEETQYFGPGTRLLVL.

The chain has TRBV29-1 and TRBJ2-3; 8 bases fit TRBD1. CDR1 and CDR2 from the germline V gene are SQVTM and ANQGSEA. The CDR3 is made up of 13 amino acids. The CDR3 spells CIVHTGGADTQYF. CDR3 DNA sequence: TGCATCGTCCATACAGGGGGAGCAGATACGCAGTATTTT.

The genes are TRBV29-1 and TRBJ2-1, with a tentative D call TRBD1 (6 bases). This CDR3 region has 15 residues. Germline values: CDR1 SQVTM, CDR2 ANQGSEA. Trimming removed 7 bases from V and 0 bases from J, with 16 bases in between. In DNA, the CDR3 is TGCAGCGCTCCTAGAACAGGGAGCTCCTACAATGAGCAGTTCTTC. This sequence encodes CSAPRTGSSYNEQFF.

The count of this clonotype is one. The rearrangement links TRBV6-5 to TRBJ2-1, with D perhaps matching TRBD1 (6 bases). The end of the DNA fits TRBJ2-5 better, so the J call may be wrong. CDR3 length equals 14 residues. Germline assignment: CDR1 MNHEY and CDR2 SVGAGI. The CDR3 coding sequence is TGTGCCAGCAGCCAAGCAGGGGTCGGGGAGACCCAGTACTTC. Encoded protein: CASSQAGVGETQYF.

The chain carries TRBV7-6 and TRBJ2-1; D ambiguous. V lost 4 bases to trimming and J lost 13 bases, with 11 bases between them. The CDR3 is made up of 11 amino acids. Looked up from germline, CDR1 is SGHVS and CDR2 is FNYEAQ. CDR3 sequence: CASSSPGQQFF. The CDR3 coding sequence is TGTGCCAGCAGCTCACCGGGCCAACAGTTCTTC.

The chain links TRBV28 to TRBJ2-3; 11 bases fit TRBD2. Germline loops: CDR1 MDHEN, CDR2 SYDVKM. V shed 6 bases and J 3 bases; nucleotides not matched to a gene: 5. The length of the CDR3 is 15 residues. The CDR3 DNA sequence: TGTGCCAGCAGGGCACTAGCGGGAGAAACAGATACGCAGTATTTT. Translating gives CASRALAGETDTQYF.

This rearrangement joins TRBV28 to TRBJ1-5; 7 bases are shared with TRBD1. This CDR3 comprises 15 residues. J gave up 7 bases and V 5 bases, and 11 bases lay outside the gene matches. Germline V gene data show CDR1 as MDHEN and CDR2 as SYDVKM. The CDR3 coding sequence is TGTGCCAGCAGTATTGGCCGGCAGGGGGGACAGCCCCAGCATTTT. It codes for CASSIGRQGGQPQHF.

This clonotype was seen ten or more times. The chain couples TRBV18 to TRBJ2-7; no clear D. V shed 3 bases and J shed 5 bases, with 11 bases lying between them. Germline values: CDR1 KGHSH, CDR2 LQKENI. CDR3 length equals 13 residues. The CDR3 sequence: CASSPNQGDEQYF. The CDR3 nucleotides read TGTGCCAGCTCACCTAACCAAGGCGACGAGCAGTACTTC. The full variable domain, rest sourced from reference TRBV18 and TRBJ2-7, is NAGVMQNPRHLVRRRGQEARLRCSPMKGHSHVYWYRQLPEEGLKFMVYLQKENIIDESGMPKERFSAEFPKEGPSILRIQQVVRGDSAAYFCASSPNQGDEQYFGPGTRLTVT.

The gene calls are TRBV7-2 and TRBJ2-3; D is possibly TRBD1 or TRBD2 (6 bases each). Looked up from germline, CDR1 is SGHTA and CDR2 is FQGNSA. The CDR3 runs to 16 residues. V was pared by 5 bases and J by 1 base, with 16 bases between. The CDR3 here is CASSLLGGGRTDTQYF. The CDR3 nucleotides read TGTGCCAGCAGCCTCCTAGGTGGGGGGCGCACAGATACGCAGTATTTT. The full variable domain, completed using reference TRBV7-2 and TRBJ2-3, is GAGVSQSPSNKVTEKGKDVELRCDPISGHTALYWYRQSLGQGLEFLIYFQGNSAPDKSGLPSDRFSAERTGGSVSTLTIQRTQQEDSAVYLCASSLLGGGRTDTQYFGPGTRLTVL.

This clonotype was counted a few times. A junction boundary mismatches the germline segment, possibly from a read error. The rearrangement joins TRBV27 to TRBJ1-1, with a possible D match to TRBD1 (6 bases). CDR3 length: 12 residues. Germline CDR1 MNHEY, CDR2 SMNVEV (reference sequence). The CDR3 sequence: CASIGGDTEAFF. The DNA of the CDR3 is TGTGCCAGCATTGGAGGGGACACCGAAGCTTTCTTT.

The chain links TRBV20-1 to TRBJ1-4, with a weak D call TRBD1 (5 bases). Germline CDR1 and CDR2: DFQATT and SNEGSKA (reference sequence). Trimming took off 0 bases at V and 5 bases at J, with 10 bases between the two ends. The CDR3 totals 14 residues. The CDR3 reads CSARDPRGNEKLFF. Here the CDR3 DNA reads TGCAGTGCTAGAGACCCCCGGGGGAATGAAAAACTGTTTTTT.

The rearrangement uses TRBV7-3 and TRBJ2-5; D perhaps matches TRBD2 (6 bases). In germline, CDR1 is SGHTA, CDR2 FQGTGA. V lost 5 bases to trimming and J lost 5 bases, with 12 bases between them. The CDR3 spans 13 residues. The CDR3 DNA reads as TGTGCCAGCAGCCCGACTAGTTCTGAGACCCAGTACTTC. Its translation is CASSPTSSETQYF.

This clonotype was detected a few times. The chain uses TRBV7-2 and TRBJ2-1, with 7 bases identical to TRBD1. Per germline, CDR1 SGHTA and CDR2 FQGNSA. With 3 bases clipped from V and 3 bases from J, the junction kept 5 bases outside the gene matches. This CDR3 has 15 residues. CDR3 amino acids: CASSFGQDHYNEQFF. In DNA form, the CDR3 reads TGTGCCAGCAGCTTCGGACAGGATCACTACAATGAGCAGTTCTTC.

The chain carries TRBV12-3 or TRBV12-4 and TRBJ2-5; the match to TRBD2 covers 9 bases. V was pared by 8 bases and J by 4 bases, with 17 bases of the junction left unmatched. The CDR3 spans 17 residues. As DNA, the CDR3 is TGTGCCAGCGGAGCCGATCTAGCGGGGCTGGGTCGAGAGACCCAGTACTTC. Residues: CASGADLAGLGRETQYF.

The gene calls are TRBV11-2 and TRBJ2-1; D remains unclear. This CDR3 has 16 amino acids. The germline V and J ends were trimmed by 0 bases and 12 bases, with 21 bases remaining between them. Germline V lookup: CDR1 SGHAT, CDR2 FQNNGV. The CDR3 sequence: CASSLDLTPLMQGQFF. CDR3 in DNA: TGTGCCAGCAGCTTAGATCTGACACCCTTGATGCAAGGGCAGTTCTTC.